Shown below are 30 T cell receptor beta chains from a single sample sequenced in a study of lymphopenia after photon versus proton radiotherapy. Measured with immunoSEQ multiplex PCR; TCRdb has only the in-frame clones, and not every one. The profile covers about 12,000 clones, with roughly 90% appearing a single time and over 3% taken by the ten largest. The material was peripheral blood, obtained from a patient treated with proton-based radiotherapy. The receptors come from a man in his 60s with pancreatic cancer.

The rearrangement links TRBV11-3 to TRBJ2-7; D is ambiguous. In germline, CDR1 is SGHNT, CDR2 YENEEA. The CDR3 covers 13 residues. Trimming took 1 base from V and 4 from J, leaving 8 bases between them. In nucleotides, the CDR3 is TGTGCCAGCAGCTTAGTGTTCGGGTACGAGCAGTACTTC. This encodes CASSLVFGYEQYF.

The rearrangement joins TRBV28 to TRBJ1-6; 11 nucleotides line up with TRBD1. The germline CDR1 and CDR2 sequences are MDHEN and SYDVKM. The V gene end was trimmed by 6 bases and the J gene end by 5 bases; junction bases not matched to a gene: 9. This CDR3 is 17 amino acids long. The CDR3 spells CASRTGGQGGNNSPLHF. The CDR3 DNA follows: TGTGCCAGCAGGACAGGGGGACAGGGGGGGAATAATTCACCCCTCCACTTT.

This chain uses TRBV7-2 with TRBJ1-1; no clear D gene. The CDR3 is made up of 15 amino acids. Germline-derived CDR1 and CDR2 are SGHTA and FQGNSA. Trimming removed 5 bases at V and 4 bases at J, with 17 bases between. The CDR3 sequence is CASSAHIVASTEAFF. The CDR3 DNA sequence: TGTGCCAGCAGCGCCCATATTGTAGCGAGCACTGAAGCTTTCTTT.

The chain carries TRBV6-5 and TRBJ2-7; 7 bases are a match to TRBD1. Germline values: CDR1 MNHEY, CDR2 SVGAGI. The CDR3 is made up of 14 amino acids. J gave up 5 bases and V 1 base, and 5 bases lay outside the gene matches. The CDR3 sequence: CASSYLTGNDEQYF. The DNA for the CDR3 is TGTGCCAGCAGTTACTTGACAGGGAACGACGAGCAGTACTTC.

This clone came up once. The gene calls are TRBV4-1 and TRBJ2-2; no definite D call. V was shortened by 2 bases and J by 6 bases, with 13 bases between the two germline ends. Looked up from germline, CDR1 is MGHRA and CDR2 is YSYEKL. The CDR3 contains 15 residues. CDR3 in amino acids: CASSQNLRRSGELFF. The CDR3 DNA follows: TGCGCCAGCAGCCAAAACCTGCGACGGTCCGGGGAGCTGTTTTTT.

The rearrangement joins TRBV7-8 to TRBJ2-7, with D perhaps TRBD2 (6 bases). CDR3 length equals 16 residues. Trimming left V 5 bases short and J 4 bases short, with 21 bases between. Germline V lookup: CDR1 SGHVS, CDR2 FQNEAQ. DNA for the CDR3: TGTGCCAGCAGCCCCCCTGAACCGGGCCTAGCGTACGAGCAGTACTTC. Translation gives CASSPPEPGLAYEQYF. Full variable domain (remainder filled in from reference TRBV7-8 and TRBJ2-7): GAGVSQSPRYKVAKRGQDVALRCDPISGHVSLFWYQQALGQGPEFLTYFQNEAQLDKSGLPSDRFFAERPEGSVSTLKIQRTQQEDSAVYLCASSPPEPGLAYEQYFGPGTRLTVT.

This chain links TRBV28 with TRBJ1-1; D not certain. CDR1 and CDR2 (germline): MDHEN, SYDVKM. This CDR3 has 12 residues. V lost 4 bases and J lost 0, with 3 bases in between. The CDR3 DNA is TGTGCCAGCAGTTCTGTGAACACTGAAGCTTTCTTT. It translates to CASSSVNTEAFF.

The chain employs TRBV28 and TRBJ1-5; D ambiguous. CDR1 is MDHEN, CDR2 SYDVKM, per germline. V lost 5 bases, J lost 4 bases, and 21 bases lay in between. CDR3 size: 17 residues. The CDR3 DNA follows: TGTGCCAGCAGTACCCTTCCCGGGCACGAGATTAATCAGCCCCAGCATTTT. Translated: CASSTLPGHEINQPQHF.

J is TRBJ2-5 and V is TRBV7-9; 9 nucleotides match TRBD2. CDR3 length equals 16 residues. V shed 4 bases, J shed 2 bases, and the junction held 8 bases outside the gene matches. Per the germline V gene, CDR1 is SEHNR and CDR2 is FQNEAQ (reference sequence). The CDR3 loop is CASSSRLAALQETQYF. The CDR3 bases are TGTGCCAGCAGCTCCCGACTAGCGGCGTTACAAGAGACCCAGTACTTC.

V is TRBV9 and J is TRBJ2-3; 8 nucleotides match TRBD1. The CDR3 length is 17 residues. J gave up 1 base and V 3 bases, and 10 bases lay outside the gene matches. The germline gives CDR1 SGDLS, CDR2 YYNGEE. The DNA of the CDR3 is TGTGCCAGCAGCGCAACTATTCCAGGGGGCCGCACAGATACGCAGTATTTT. This codes for CASSATIPGGRTDTQYF.

V usage is TRBV5-1 and J usage is TRBJ2-3; D call uncertain. From germline, CDR1 is SGHRS and CDR2 YFSETQ. The CDR3 is made up of 13 amino acids. Trimming took off 2 bases at V and 6 bases at J, with 10 bases between the two ends. The CDR3 is CASSFGPQDTQYF. In DNA, the CDR3 is TGCGCCAGCAGCTTCGGACCCCAGGATACGCAGTATTTT. Complete variable domain (other parts from reference TRBV5-1 and TRBJ2-3): KAGVTQTPRYLIKTRGQQVTLSCSPISGHRSVSWYQQTPGQGLQFLFEYFSETQRNKGNFPGRFSGRQFSNSRSEMNVSTLELGDSALYLCASSFGPQDTQYFGPGTRLTVL.

The chain is built from TRBV5-1 and TRBJ2-5; D might be TRBD1 (6 bases). The DNA matches TRBJ2-7 better at its end, which makes the J call doubtful. The CDR3 runs 16 residues. The V gene's germline CDR1 is SGHRS and CDR2 YFSETQ. The CDR3 spells CASSLGGLHPTYEQYF. CDR3 sequence (DNA): TGCGCCAGCAGCTTGGGGGGGCTCCACCCAACTTACGAGCAGTACTTC.

The chain joins TRBV2 to TRBJ2-3; D might be TRBD2 (7 bases). This CDR3 has 18 residues. Trimming shortened V by 3 bases and J by 2 bases, and 21 bases separated the two germline ends. The germline V gene encodes CDR1 SNHLY and CDR2 FYNNEI. CDR3: CASSDFGGRSFFTDTQYF. Written as DNA, the CDR3 is TGTGCCAGCAGTGACTTCGGGGGGCGCTCCTTTTTCACAGATACGCAGTATTTT.

This clone was counted a single time. The chain couples TRBV28 to TRBJ2-7; D may correspond to TRBD1 or TRBD2 (5 bases each). V shed 2 bases and J shed 0 bases, with 11 bases lying between them. The CDR3 spans 15 residues. Germline V gives CDR1 MDHEN, CDR2 SYDVKM. CDR3 in amino acids: CASSLGGLGSYEQYF. The CDR3 nucleotides are TGTGCCAGCAGTTTAGGGGGATTAGGCTCCTACGAGCAGTACTTC.

The J gene is TRBJ2-3, the V gene TRBV19; D is undetermined. The CDR3 contains 11 residues. Trimming stripped 7 bases from V and 5 bases from J, with 7 bases between. CDR1 LNHDA and CDR2 SQIVND come from the germline V gene (reference sequence). CDR3 coding DNA: TGTGCCAGTAATGTGGGAGATACGCAGTATTTT. Protein product: CASNVGDTQYF.

The chain has TRBV6-6 and TRBJ2-1, with a possible D match to TRBD2 (6 bases). V dropped 2 bases and J dropped 3 bases, with 14 bases sitting between them. The CDR3 is 16 amino acids. Germline CDR1 reads MNHNY; CDR2 reads SVGAGI (reference sequence). The CDR3 is CASSYKAGLLYNEQFF. Written as DNA, the CDR3 is TGTGCCAGCAGTTACAAGGCGGGACTCCTCTACAATGAGCAGTTCTTC.

This chain connects TRBV29-1 to TRBJ2-5, with unresolved D. The DNA end favors TRBJ2-7, so the J call may be wrong. This CDR3 spans 12 amino acids. The germline V gene encodes CDR1 SQVTM and CDR2 ANQGSEA. This CDR3 reads CSVRTTSHEQYF. The CDR3 DNA reads as TGCAGCGTCCGAACGACCAGCCACGAGCAGTACTTC.

This chain connects TRBV4-3 to TRBJ2-1, with 10 bases lining up with TRBD2. This CDR3 spans 15 amino acids. Germline V CDR1 and CDR2: LGHNA, YSLEER. V shed 2 bases, J shed 8 bases, and the junction held 6 bases outside the gene matches. Here the CDR3 DNA reads TGCGCCAGCAGCCAACTAGCGGGAGAGGGCGATGAGCAGTTCTTC. Its protein product is CASSQLAGEGDEQFF.

V usage is TRBV29-1 and J usage is TRBJ1-2; no firm D call. The germline CDR1 and CDR2 sequences are SQVTM and ANQGSEA. The germline V and J ends were trimmed by 5 bases and 8 bases, with 15 bases remaining between them. The CDR3 spans 12 residues. CDR3 in amino acids: CSVKKSEKGYTF. DNA of the CDR3: TGCAGCGTTAAAAAATCGGAGAAGGGCTACACCTTC.

The chain links TRBV28 to TRBJ1-2; the match to TRBD1 covers 9 bases. Unmatched junction bases numbered 8, after V lost 5 bases and J lost 4 bases. From germline, CDR1 is MDHEN and CDR2 SYDVKM. The CDR3 consists of 15 residues. The CDR3 sequence: CASSPRDRETYGYTF. The CDR3 DNA reads TGTGCCAGCAGTCCCAGGGACAGGGAAACCTATGGCTACACCTTC.

This chain joins TRBV5-8 and TRBJ2-3; D is unresolved. This CDR3 comprises 17 residues. Looked up from germline, CDR1 is SGHTS and CDR2 is YDEGEE. V was shortened by 4 bases and J by 0 bases, with 18 bases between the two germline ends. The CDR3 bases are TGTGCCAGCAGCCGCGCCCGGGTTCGCTCTAGCACAGATACGCAGTATTTT. Its translation: CASSRARVRSSTDTQYF. Based on the CDR3 plus reference TRBV5-8 and TRBJ2-3, the full variable domain is EAGVTQSPTHLIKTRGQQATLRCSPISGHTSVYWYQQALGLGLQFLLWYDEGEERNRGNFPPRFSGRQFPNYSSELNVNALELEDSALYLCASSRARVRSSTDTQYFGPGTRLTVL.

The chain is built from TRBV14 and TRBJ2-3; TRBD2 might be the D (5 bases). With 0 bases removed from V and 2 bases from J, the gap between germline ends came to 21 bases. Germline CDR1 reads SGHDN; CDR2 reads FVKESK. CDR3 length equals 19 residues. The CDR3 sequence is CASSQDWRGRPINTDTQYF. CDR3 sequence (DNA): TGTGCCAGCAGCCAAGATTGGCGAGGGCGGCCGATCAACACAGATACGCAGTATTTT.

This chain uses TRBV28 with TRBJ2-2, with 7 bases matching TRBD1. The CDR3 runs to 19 residues. With V trimmed by 4 bases and J by 1 base, 15 bases remained unmatched. Germline CDR1 MDHEN, CDR2 SYDVKM. CDR3 nucleotides: TGTGCCAGCAGTTCTCCGGGCAACGGGGCAGGGGGGAACACCGGGGAGCTGTTTTTT. Translated, it gives CASSSPGNGAGGNTGELFF.

This chain joins TRBV28 and TRBJ2-1; 8 bases align to TRBD2. The CDR3 sequence is 17 residues long. Trimming cost V 3 bases and J 0 bases; bases outside gene matches: 7. Germline V gives CDR1 MDHEN, CDR2 SYDVKM. For the CDR3, the DNA is TGTGCCAGCAGTTTGTTTGTAGCGGGGAGCTCCTACAATGAGCAGTTCTTC. This encodes CASSLFVAGSSYNEQFF. Drawing the rest from reference TRBV28 and TRBJ2-1, the complete variable domain is DVKVTQSSRYLVKRTGEKVFLECVQDMDHENMFWYRQDPGLGLRLIYFSYDVKMKEKGDIPEGYSVSREKKERFSLILESASTNQTSMYLCASSLFVAGSSYNEQFFGPGTRLTVL.

The chain employs TRBV15 and TRBJ2-1; the match to TRBD2 covers 8 bases. Germline lookup yields CDR1 LNHNV and CDR2 YYDKDF (reference sequence). The length of the CDR3 is 16 residues. J was trimmed by 7 bases and V by 0 bases; bases with no gene match: 8. The CDR3 spells CATSRDQAGGKNEQFF. The CDR3 bases are TGTGCCACCAGCAGAGATCAGGCGGGAGGAAAGAATGAGCAGTTCTTC.

The chain carries TRBV7-9 and TRBJ2-3; 8 nucleotides agree with TRBD2. The V gene end was trimmed by 7 bases and the J gene end by 4 bases; junction bases not matched to a gene: 7. The germline gives CDR1 SEHNR, CDR2 FQNEAQ (reference sequence). This CDR3 comprises 14 residues. The CDR3 loop reads CASISGSLADTQYF. CDR3 bases: TGTGCCAGCATAAGCGGGAGTTTGGCAGATACGCAGTATTTT.

The gene calls are TRBV28 and TRBJ2-1, with D perhaps matching TRBD1 or TRBD2 (5 bases each). This CDR3 is built from 13 residues. Trimming left V 5 bases short and J 15 bases short, with 20 bases between. CDR1 is MDHEN and CDR2 is SYDVKM in the germline V gene. The chain's CDR3 is CASSPGTDVGRFF. CDR3 in DNA: TGTGCCAGCAGTCCAGGGACCGATGTGGGGCGGTTCTTC.

The table lists this clone with a count of one. The chain employs TRBV27 and TRBJ2-5; 10 bases match TRBD2. This CDR3 is built from 15 residues. Germline lookup yields CDR1 MNHEY and CDR2 SMNVEV (reference sequence). J gave up 1 base and V 5 bases, and 4 bases lay outside the gene matches. CDR3 protein: CASSRQREGQETQYF. The DNA of the CDR3 is TGTGCCAGCAGTCGACAGCGGGAGGGCCAAGAGACCCAGTACTTC.

The chain combines TRBV5-6 with TRBJ1-4, with 7 bases that match TRBD1. The germline V gene encodes CDR1 SGHDT and CDR2 YYEEEE. The CDR3 is 19 amino acids. Trimming cost V 0 bases and J 0 bases; bases outside gene matches: 11. CDR3 sequence: CASSLAQDRVIATNEKLFF. DNA for the CDR3: TGTGCCAGCAGCTTGGCACAAGACAGGGTGATAGCAACTAATGAAAAACTGTTTTTT.

The CDR3 protein is CASSSWAFGGNEQFF. CDR3 nucleotides: TGTGCCAGCAGCTCCTGGGCTTTTGGGGGCAATGAGCAGTTCTTC. The chain recombines TRBV7-9 with TRBJ2-1; either TRBD1 or TRBD2 may fit D (5 bases each). Per germline, CDR1 SEHNR and CDR2 FQNEAQ (reference sequence). The CDR3 is 15 amino acids. The V and J ends lost 4 bases and 6 bases respectively, with 16 bases between them.